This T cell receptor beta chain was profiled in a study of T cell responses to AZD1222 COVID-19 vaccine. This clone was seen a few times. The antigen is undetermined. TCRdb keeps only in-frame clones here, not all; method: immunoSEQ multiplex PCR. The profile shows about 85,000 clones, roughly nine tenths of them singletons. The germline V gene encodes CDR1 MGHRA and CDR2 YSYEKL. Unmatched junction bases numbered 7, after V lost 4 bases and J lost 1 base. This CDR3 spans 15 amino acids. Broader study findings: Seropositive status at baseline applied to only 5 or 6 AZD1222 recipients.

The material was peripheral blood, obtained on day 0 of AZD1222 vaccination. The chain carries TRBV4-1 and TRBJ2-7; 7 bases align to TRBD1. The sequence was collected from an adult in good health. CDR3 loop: CASSPGPQGSYEQYF. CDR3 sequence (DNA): TGCGCCAGCAGCCCAGGACCACAGGGGTCCTACGAGCAGTACTTC.